This TCR beta chain was retrieved from a study of T-cell memory formation after mild COVID-19. Notes on the study in general: Mainly in CM and EM were contracting CD4+ clones; CD8+ were in EMRA. In second-wave clones peaking day 37, SARS-CoV-2 specificity remained unconfirmed. Cross-reactive memory apparently joined, as some responding clones appeared in pre-infection memory.

A remark on this clonotype: Its antigen is unidentified.

TCR alpha and TCR beta cDNA libraries with sample barcodes and UMIs came from 5'RACE using constant-segment primers. TCRdb passed the 5' RACE reads through MiXCR, listing each CDR3 protein once. The sample contains around 180,000 distinct CDR3 sequences, 16% of which appear only once. V lost 4 bases, J lost 3 bases, and 9 bases lay in between. The CDR3 loop spans 14 amino acids. Germline lookup yields CDR1 SEHNR and CDR2 FQNEAQ (reference sequence). The material sequenced was PBMCs or a T cell subset sorted from them (not recorded which). The V gene is TRBV7-9, the J gene TRBJ2-2; D is unresolved. This clonotype was sampled from an adult woman who had mild COVID-19 (a few samples of this study predate the infection). Cell type and time point are not known. CDR3 amino acids: CASSYGRDTGELFF. The CDR3, as DNA: TGTGCCAGCAGCTACGGTCGGGACACCGGGGAGCTGTTTTTT. Full variable domain (outside the CDR3, taken from reference TRBV7-9 and TRBJ2-2): DTGVSQNPRHKITKRGQNVTFRCDPISEHNRLYWYRQTLGQGPEFLTYFQNEAQLEKSRLLSDRFSAERPKGSFSTLEIQRTEQGDSAMYLCASSYGRDTGELFFGEGSRLTVL.